This T cell receptor beta chain was sequenced for a study of response to subunit inactivated influenza vaccine. The germline gives CDR1 KGHDR, CDR2 SFDVKD. The length of the CDR3 is 15 residues. TCRdb processed the RT-PCR reads anew with MiXCR; each CDR3 protein has one entry. The repertoire holds about 700,000 distinct CDR3 sequences, approximately 14% seen once, with roughly 6.4% in the top ten. Concerning this clonotype itself: A read error may produce the germline difference seen at one junction end.

The TCR comes from a man aged 50 to 60 who received an inactivated influenza vaccine. This chain links TRBV24-1 with TRBJ2-1, with a weak D call TRBD1 (6 bases). Specimen: PBMCs from blood, collected 14 to 15 days before vaccination. DNA for the CDR3: TGTGCCACCAGTGACAACAGGGCCCCCTACAATGAGCAGATCTTC. Translating it yields CATSDNRAPYNEQIF.